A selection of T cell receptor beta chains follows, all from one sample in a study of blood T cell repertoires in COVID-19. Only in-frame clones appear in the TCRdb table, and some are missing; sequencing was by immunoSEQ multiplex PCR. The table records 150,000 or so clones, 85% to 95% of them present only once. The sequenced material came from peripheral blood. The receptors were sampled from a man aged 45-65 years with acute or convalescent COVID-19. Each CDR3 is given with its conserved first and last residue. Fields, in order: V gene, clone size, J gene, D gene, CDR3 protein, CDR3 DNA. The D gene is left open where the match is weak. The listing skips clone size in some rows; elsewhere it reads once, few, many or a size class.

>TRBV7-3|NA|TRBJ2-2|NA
CASSLKPSTNTGELFF
TGTGCCAGCAGCTTAAAGCCGTCAACGAACACCGGGGAGCTGTTTTTT
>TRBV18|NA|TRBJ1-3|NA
CASSPLPQRSGNTIYF
TGTGCCAGCTCACCACTCCCACAGAGATCTGGAAACACCATATATTTT
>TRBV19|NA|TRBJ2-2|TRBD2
CASSGNSGSTGELFF
TGTGCCAGTAGTGGGAATAGCGGGAGCACCGGGGAGCTGTTTTTT
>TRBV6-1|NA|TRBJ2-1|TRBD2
CASRGSGSSYNEQFF
TGTGCCAGCAGGGGGAGCGGGAGCTCCTACAATGAGCAGTTCTTC
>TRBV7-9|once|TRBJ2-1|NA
CASSLRQGSYNEQFF
TGTGCCAGCAGCTTAAGGCAGGGCTCCTACAATGAGCAGTTCTTC
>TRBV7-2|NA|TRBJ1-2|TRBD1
CASSTRTGAGGNYGYTF
TGTGCCAGCAGCACAAGGACAGGGGCGGGAGGTAACTATGGCTACACCTTC
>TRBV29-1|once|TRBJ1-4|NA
CSVQVGVKLFF
TGCAGCGTTCAAGTAGGGGTAAAACTGTTTTTT
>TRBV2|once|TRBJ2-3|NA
CASRVGADTQYF
TGTGCCAGCAGGGTAGGAGCAGATACGCAGTATTTT
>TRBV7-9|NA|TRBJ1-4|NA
CASSLAEGKRRLFF
TGTGCCAGCAGCTTAGCGGAGGGCAAAAGGCGACTGTTTTTT
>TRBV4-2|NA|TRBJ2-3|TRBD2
CASSQAGARGRAGTDTQYF
TGTGCCAGCAGCCAAGCCGGAGCTCGCGGGAGGGCCGGCACAGATACGCAGTATTTT
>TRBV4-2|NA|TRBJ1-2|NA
CASSPRGSGYGYTF
TGTGCCAGCAGCCCTCGAGGGAGTGGCTATGGCTACACCTTC
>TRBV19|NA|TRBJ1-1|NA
CASSTDRNTEAFF
TGTGCCAGTAGTACTGACAGGAACACTGAAGCTTTCTTT
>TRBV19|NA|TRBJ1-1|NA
CASNWDSRTEAFF
TGTGCCAGTAACTGGGACTCACGCACTGAAGCTTTCTTT
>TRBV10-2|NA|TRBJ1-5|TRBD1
CASSRGTDYQPQHF
TGCGCCAGCAGCCGTGGGACAGATTATCAGCCCCAGCATTTT
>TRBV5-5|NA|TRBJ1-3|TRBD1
CASSLDQGAAGNTIYF
TGTGCCAGCAGCTTGGATCAGGGGGCAGCTGGAAACACCATATATTTT
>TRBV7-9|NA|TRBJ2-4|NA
CASSLDSGKRNIQYF
TGTGCCAGCAGCTTAGACTCGGGGAAGAGGAACATTCAGTACTTC
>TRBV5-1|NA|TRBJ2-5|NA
CASSFRETQYF
TGCGCCAGCAGCTTTAGAGAGACCCAGTACTTC
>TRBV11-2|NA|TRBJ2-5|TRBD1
CASSLGTGVPETQYF
TGTGCCAGCAGCTTGGGGACAGGCGTTCCAGAGACCCAGTACTTC
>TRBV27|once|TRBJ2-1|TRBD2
CASSWLAAAPNEQFF
TGTGCCAGCAGTTGGCTAGCGGCAGCTCCCAATGAGCAGTTCTTC
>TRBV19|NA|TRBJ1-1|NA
CASSMAGFGTEAFF
TGTGCCAGTAGTATGGCGGGGTTCGGCACTGAAGCTTTCTTT
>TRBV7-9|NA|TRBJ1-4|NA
CASTERKGGVGEKLFF
TGTGCCAGCACCGAGAGAAAAGGGGGGGTTGGTGAAAAACTGTTTTTT
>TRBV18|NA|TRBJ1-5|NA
CASSGQGQSNQPQHF
TGTGCCAGCTCAGGGCAGGGACAAAGCAATCAGCCCCAGCATTTT
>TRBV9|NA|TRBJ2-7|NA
CASSVEKDLTYEQYF
TGTGCCAGCAGCGTAGAGAAGGACTTGACCTACGAGCAGTACTTC
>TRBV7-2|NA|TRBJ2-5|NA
CASSLAQVGSTQYF
TGTGCCAGCAGCTTAGCGCAGGTGGGGAGTACCCAGTACTTC
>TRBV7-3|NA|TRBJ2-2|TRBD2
CASSQPLAGGPTGELFF
TGTGCCAGCAGCCAACCTCTAGCGGGGGGGCCCACCGGGGAGCTGTTTTTT
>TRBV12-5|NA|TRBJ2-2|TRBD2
CASGLVLAGGPRTGELFF
TGTGCTAGTGGTTTGGTACTAGCGGGAGGGCCGCGGACCGGGGAGCTGTTTTTT
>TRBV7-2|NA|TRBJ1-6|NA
CASSFGTALPLHF
TGTGCCAGCAGCTTCGGTACAGCTTTGCCCCTCCACTTT
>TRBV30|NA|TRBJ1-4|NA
CAWSGVGHPLATNEKLFF
TGTGCCTGGAGTGGTGTAGGACACCCACTTGCAACTAATGAAAAACTGTTTTTT
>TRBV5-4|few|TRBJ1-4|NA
CASSLWGVKEKLFF
TGTGCCAGCAGCTTGTGGGGGGTAAAGGAAAAACTGTTTTTT
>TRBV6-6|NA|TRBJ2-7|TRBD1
CASKPGGVEQYF
TGTGCCAGCAAACCAGGGGGAGTCGAGCAGTACTTC
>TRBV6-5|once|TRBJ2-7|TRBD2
CASRSLAGVRYEQYF
TGTGCCAGCAGAAGTCTAGCGGGAGTACGGTACGAGCAGTACTTC
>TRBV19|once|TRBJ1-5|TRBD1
CASSWTGEYQPQHF
TGTGCCAGTAGCTGGACAGGGGAGTATCAGCCCCAGCATTTT
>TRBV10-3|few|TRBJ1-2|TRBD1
CAISETGTGLLGYGYTF
TGTGCCATCAGTGAAACCGGGACAGGTTTATTGGGATATGGCTACACCTTC
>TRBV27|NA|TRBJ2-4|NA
CASSPGPGAAKNIQYF
TGTGCCAGCAGTCCCGGCCCTGGGGCAGCCAAAAACATTCAGTACTTC
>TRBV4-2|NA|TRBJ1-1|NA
CASSQIPLDYRANTEAFF
TGTGCCAGCAGCCAAATTCCCCTCGATTACAGAGCGAACACTGAAGCTTTCTTT
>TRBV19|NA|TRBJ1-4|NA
CASSPTQGNEKLFF
TGTGCCAGTAGTCCCACTCAGGGGAACGAAAAACTGTTTTTT
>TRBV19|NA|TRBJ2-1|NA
CAGSIVGVTNEQFF
TGTGCCGGTAGTATAGTCGGGGTGACCAATGAGCAGTTCTTC
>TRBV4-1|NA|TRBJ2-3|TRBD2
CASSQDLAATYTDTQYF
TGCGCCAGCAGCCAAGATCTAGCGGCAACATACACAGATACGCAGTATTTT